This T cell receptor (beta chain) was identified in a study of blood T cell repertoires in COVID-19. The table lists this clone with a count of one. The assay was immunoSEQ multiplex PCR, and TCRdb's table has in-frame clones only and misses some. The sample contains 300,000 to 450,000 clones, approximately 87% of which appear only once. This CDR3 has 14 residues. V was pared by 7 bases and J by 4 bases, with 5 bases of the junction left unmatched. Germline V lookup: CDR1 WSHSY, CDR2 SAAADI. Participants' reported clinical history set cohort assignment. This clonotype was sampled from a man aged 40-49 years in a cohort exposed to, infected with or recovered from COVID-19 (not recorded which). The rearrangement uses TRBV10-2 and TRBJ2-2; 8 nucleotides agree with TRBD1. Input material: PBMCs or T cells enriched from blood (not recorded which). CDR3 sequence (DNA): TGCGCCAGCATGCGGCAGGGGGCCACCGGGGAGCTGTTTTTT. Amino acid sequence: CASMRQGATGELFF.